Sequencing of this T cell receptor (delta chain) was carried out in a study of Vδ1+ human thymocytes. The CDR3 length is 15 residues. V gave up 0 bases and J gave up 10 bases, with 18 bases separating them. Germline V gives CDR1 TSWWSYY, CDR2 QGS. General study points: Highly polyclonal TRG and TRD repertoires with Gaussian CDR3 length distributions appeared in thymus. Bulk data may be misread because of unexpected Vdelta2 sequences.

A remark on this clone: The target antigen is unknown.

Sequences come from RNA converted to cDNA by reverse transcription. CDR3 amplicons came from multiplex PCR with pooled V-gene forward and constant-region reverse primers. TCRdb reanalyzed the multiplex PCR reads using CATT. The sample consists of tens of thousands of delta-chain clones, less than 15% of them appearing once. Sequenced sample: Vdelta1+ gamma-delta thymocytes from the thymus. The subset: FACS-sorted CD3+ TCRalphabeta- TCRVdelta1+ TCRVdelta2- thymocytes. The chain links TRDV1 to TRDJ1, with a weak D call TRDD2 (6 bases). The TCR comes from a girl less than two years old who had congenital heart surgery. The CDR3 DNA reads TGTGCTCTTGGGGAACTAATCCTACCCGATGGACTACTCATCTTT. Translated, it gives CALGELILPDGLLIF.